Following are 7 T cell receptor beta chains from one sample sequenced in a study of OX40 agonist ivuxolimab in advanced cancers. Produced via immunoSEQ multiplex PCR; TCRdb's table is partial and in-frame only. Of about 110,000 clones in the sample, roughly nine tenths were seen once. Sequences were derived from CD4+ or CD8+ T cells sorted from blood, sampled in a trial of the OX40 agonist ivuxolimab. These receptors all stem from an adult with an advanced solid tumor such as melanoma, head and neck, liver or kidney cancer.

The chain combines TRBV4-3 with TRBJ1-6; D is ambiguous. In germline, CDR1 is LGHNA, CDR2 YSLEER. Trimming took 0 bases from V and 10 from J, leaving 10 bases between them. This CDR3 contains 14 residues. CDR3 DNA: TGCGCCAGCAGCCAAGATCGGAACGGGTCACCCCTCCACTTT. It yields the protein CASSQDRNGSPLHF.

This clone turned up a few times. The genes are TRBV6-5 and TRBJ1-6; D call uncertain. CDR3 length: 13 amino acids. Per germline, CDR1 MNHEY and CDR2 SVGAGI. The V end lost 10 bases, the J end lost 5 bases, and 12 bases lay between the germline ends. CDR3 coding DNA: TGTGCCACCAGGACGGGTCATAATTCACCCCTCCACTTT. Protein sequence: CATRTGHNSPLHF.

The chain combines TRBV27 with TRBJ2-7; the D is unclear. The V and J ends lost 4 bases and 9 bases respectively, with 16 bases between them. CDR3 length: 13 residues. CDR1 is MNHEY, CDR2 SMNVEV, per germline (reference sequence). The CDR3: CASSSRWSLVQYF. In nucleotides, the CDR3 is TGTGCCAGCAGTTCCCGATGGTCCCTAGTGCAGTACTTC.

The CDR3 is CASSYSLTGGDSPLHF. The DNA for the CDR3 is TGTGCCAGCAGTTACTCGTTGACAGGGGGAGATTCACCCCTCCACTTT. The chain couples TRBV6-6 to TRBJ1-6, with TRBD1 matching over 9 bases. Trimming cost V 0 bases and J 8 bases; bases outside gene matches: 5. The CDR3 is 16 amino acids. Germline-derived CDR1 and CDR2 are MNHNY and SVGAGI (reference sequence).

CDR3 protein: CASSEGAGGWYTGELFF. CDR3 DNA sequence: TGTGCCAGCAGTGAAGGAGCGGGAGGGTGGTACACCGGGGAGCTGTTTTTT. The chain employs TRBV6-1 and TRBJ2-2; 10 bases are shared with TRBD2. The length of the CDR3 is 17 residues. The trim removed 1 base at V and 3 bases at J, leaving 5 bases unmatched. The V gene's germline CDR1 is MNHNS and CDR2 SASEGT.

A few counts support this clone. The V call is TRBV19, the J call TRBJ1-2, with 10 bases that match TRBD1. Germline V gene sequence: CDR1 LNHDA, CDR2 SQIVND (reference sequence). Germline trimming cut 4 bases from V and 8 bases from J; bases unmatched to any gene: 13. The length of the CDR3 is 16 residues. CDR3 region: CASSNSQTGGSVGYTF. DNA for the CDR3: TGTGCCAGTAGTAACTCACAGACAGGGGGCTCCGTAGGCTACACCTTC.

The V and J genes are TRBV27 and TRBJ1-1; D ambiguous. This CDR3 is built from 14 residues. With 6 bases removed from V and 10 bases from J, the gap between germline ends came to 21 bases. CDR1 MNHEY and CDR2 SMNVEV come from the germline V gene (reference sequence). CDR3 protein: CASRSRPDLGRAFF. CDR3 in DNA: TGTGCCAGCAGGTCCCGCCCCGACTTAGGCCGAGCTTTCTTT.